The 6 T cell receptor beta chains reported below all come from one sample, sequenced in a study of blood T cell repertoires in COVID-19. Measured with immunoSEQ multiplex PCR; TCRdb has only the in-frame clones, and not every one. The sample lists some 520,000 clones; 80% to 90% were seen once. The sample consisted of peripheral blood. The source is a man between 18 and 29 years old with COVID-19, enrolled during active disease.

The J gene is TRBJ2-1, the V gene TRBV9; TRBD2 matches 7 bases. V shed 6 bases and J 8 bases; nucleotides not matched to a gene: 11. This CDR3 is 14 amino acids long. From germline, CDR1 is SGDLS and CDR2 YYNGEE. CDR3 nucleotides: TGTGCCAGCAATCGGGAGGACCGGTTGGATGAGCAGTTCTTC. This sequence encodes CASNREDRLDEQFF.

For this clone: The identical CDR3 is also encoded by other nucleotide sequences in the sample. This chain uses TRBV30 with TRBJ1-1; the D gene is possibly TRBD1 (5 bases). Per germline, CDR1 GTSNPN and CDR2 SVGIG (reference sequence). This CDR3 contains 12 residues. V dropped 4 bases and J dropped 1 base, with 7 bases sitting between them. CDR3 nucleotides: TGTGCCTGGAACCAGGGGAACACTGAAGCTTTCTTT. It yields the protein CAWNQGNTEAFF.

As for this clone: Other DNA sequences from this sample encode an identical CDR3 as well. The chain employs TRBV4-1 and TRBJ2-3; the match to TRBD2 covers 11 bases. Unmatched junction bases numbered 3, after V lost 1 base and J lost 6 bases. CDR1 is MGHRA, CDR2 YSYEKL, per germline. The CDR3 has 15 amino acids. The CDR3 loop is CASSQGGLAADTQYF. The CDR3 DNA follows: TGCGCCAGCAGCCAAGGGGGACTAGCGGCCGATACGCAGTATTTT.

This clone came up many times. The chain joins TRBV6-1 to TRBJ1-6; perhaps TRBD1 as D (5 bases). The CDR3 is made up of 14 amino acids. The ends were cut back, 2 bases at V and 7 bases at J, with 9 bases in the middle. CDR1 MNHNS and CDR2 SASEGT come from the germline V gene. The CDR3 sequence is CASSENRWNSPLHF. In nucleotides, the CDR3 is TGTGCCAGCAGTGAAAACAGGTGGAATTCACCCCTCCACTTT.

A single count supports this clone. The chain is built from TRBV5-1 and TRBJ2-1; 9 nucleotides agree with TRBD2. CDR3 length equals 13 residues. Germline CDR1 and CDR2: SGHRS and YFSETQ. V was pared by 5 bases and J by 9 bases, with 6 bases of the junction left unmatched. CDR3 sequence (DNA): TGCGCCAGCAGTCAACTAGCGGGCCCTGAGCAGTTCTTC. It yields the protein CASSQLAGPEQFF. The full variable domain, rest sourced from reference TRBV5-1 and TRBJ2-1, is KAGVTQTPRYLIKTRGQQVTLSCSPISGHRSVSWYQQTPGQGLQFLFEYFSETQRNKGNFPGRFSGRQFSNSRSEMNVSTLELGDSALYLCASSQLAGPEQFFGPGTRLTVL.

This clone was recorded once. V and J are TRBV5-1 and TRBJ2-7, with TRBD2 matching over 14 bases. The CDR3 spans 16 residues. The V gene's germline CDR1 is SGHRS and CDR2 YFSETQ. Losses at the gene ends were 0 bases for V and 7 bases for J; bases not matched to a gene: 6. CDR3 nucleotides: TGCGCCAGCAGCTTGGGGGGACTAGCGGGAGTGTGGGAGCAGTACTTC. It specifies CASSLGGLAGVWEQYF.